The sequence of this TCR beta chain was determined in a study of cytomegalovirus exposure and HLA in healthy donors. This PCR relied on a set of 60 Vbeta primers and 13 Jbeta primers. Some clones are missing from TCRdb's copy, which holds only in-frame ones; the method was immunoSEQ multiplex PCR. The table gives 130,000 or so clones; the top ten clones make up over 2% of it. The germline gives CDR1 MNHEY, CDR2 SVGAGI. V was clipped by 7 bases and J by 4 bases, with 15 bases between them. The CDR3 covers 14 residues. The TCR comes from a woman aged 18-35 years in good health and CMV-seronegative. The sequenced material came from PBMCs. The chain links TRBV6-5 to TRBJ2-3; the D gene is possibly TRBD1 (6 bases). In DNA form, the CDR3 reads TGTGCCAGCATCGAACGAAAGGGGGCAGATACGCAGTATTTT. It is translated as CASIERKGADTQYF.